This TCR beta chain came from a study of blood T cell repertoires in COVID-19. The CDR3 spans 12 residues. V was pared by 5 bases and J by 5 bases, with 12 bases between. Germline V gene sequence: CDR1 SQVTM, CDR2 ANQGSEA. Per the original methods: Amplified reference gene primers provided the basis for estimating nucleated cell counts. Sequenced by immunoSEQ multiplex PCR; TCRdb stores in-frame clones only, minus some. The V and J calls and clone size are taken from that table; D and trimming were inferred from the DNA. The sample holds over 150,000 clones, roughly 84% seen once. The genes are TRBV29-1 and TRBJ2-5; the D gene is possibly TRBD1 (6 bases). This TCR was sampled from a woman aged 55-75 years with COVID-19, enrolled during active disease. The sample comprised peripheral blood. The CDR3 reads CSVLQGSETQYF. The CDR3 coding sequence is TGCAGCGTTCTACAGGGTAGCGAGACCCAGTACTTC.